This T cell receptor beta chain was found in a study of cytomegalovirus exposure and HLA in healthy donors. A multiplex PCR was run with 60 Vbeta primers and 13 Jbeta primers. Profiled with immunoSEQ multiplex PCR; TCRdb holds only in-frame clones, not every one. The sample table includes about 67,000 clones. The specimen sequenced was PBMCs. The source of this sequence is a woman between 40 and 50 years old in good health and CMV-seropositive.

The CDR3 DNA reads as TGTGCCAGCAGCCATCACCGAGACACAGATACGCAGTATTTT. This codes for CASSHHRDTDTQYF. J is TRBJ2-3 and V is TRBV11-1; D is undetermined. CDR1 and CDR2 (germline): SGHAT, FQDESV (reference sequence). V lost 5 bases to trimming and J lost 2 bases, with 11 bases between them. This CDR3 comprises 14 residues.